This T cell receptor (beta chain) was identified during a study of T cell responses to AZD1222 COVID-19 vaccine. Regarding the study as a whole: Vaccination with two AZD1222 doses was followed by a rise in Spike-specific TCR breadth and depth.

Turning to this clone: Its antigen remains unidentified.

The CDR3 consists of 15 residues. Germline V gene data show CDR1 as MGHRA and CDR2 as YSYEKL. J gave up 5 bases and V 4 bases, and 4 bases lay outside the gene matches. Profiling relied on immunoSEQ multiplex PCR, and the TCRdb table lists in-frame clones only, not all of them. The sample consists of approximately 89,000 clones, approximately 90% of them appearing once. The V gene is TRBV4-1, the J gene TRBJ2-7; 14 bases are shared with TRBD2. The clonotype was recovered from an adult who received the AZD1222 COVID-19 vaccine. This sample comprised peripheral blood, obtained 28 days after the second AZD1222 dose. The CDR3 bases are TGCGCCAGCAGCCGCGGGACTAGCGGGAGCAACGAGCAGTACTTC. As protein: CASSRGTSGSNEQYF.